This T cell receptor beta chain originates from a study of neurological immune-mediated disorders. Regarding the study as a whole: The most TCR clonal expansion was seen in HTLV-1-associated myelopathy, and the least was seen in multiple sclerosis, which fell below healthy controls. CDR3 amino acid sequences of expanded clones were not shared across subjects, a result suggesting private repertoires in all groups.

TCRdb re-derived calls from the 5' RACE reads in MiXCR, one entry per CDR3 protein. Among approximately 45,000 distinct CDR3 sequences listed, about 13% were seen once. A note on this clonotype: The antigen remains unidentified.

This CDR3 contains 12 residues. Trimming took 5 bases from V and 5 from J, leaving 8 bases between them. The V and J genes are TRBV12-3 or TRBV12-4 and TRBJ2-3, with D unclear. Material for sequencing was PBMCs. This TCR came from a female donor in good health. The CDR3 reads CASSLYGDTQYF. The CDR3 nucleotides are TGTGCCAGCAGTCTATATGGAGATACGCAGTATTTT.